Below, 30 T cell receptor beta chains from the same sample are listed, as sequenced in a study of blood T cells in healthy people across ages. A second about 7 to 11 cycle PCR used barcoded and J-beta primers. TCRdb re-derived calls from the 5' RACE reads in MiXCR, one entry per CDR3 protein. The sample carries about 800,000 distinct CDR3 sequences, about half recorded once. Sequences were obtained from blood. Receptors were obtained from an elderly man in good health.

This clonotype was seen a handful of times. The chain has TRBV28 and TRBJ2-7, with 7 bases identical to TRBD1. CDR3 length equals 14 residues. V was clipped by 2 bases and J by 7 bases; unmatched bases: 8. Per the germline V gene, CDR1 is MDHEN and CDR2 is SYDVKM. CDR3 DNA sequence: TGTGCCAGCAGTTTAATCGGACAGGTCGGTGAGCAGTACTTC. It codes for CASSLIGQVGEQYF.

The chain is built from TRBV6-5 and TRBJ2-5, with D possibly matching TRBD2 (6 bases). CDR3 length equals 14 residues. Germline CDR1 reads MNHEY; CDR2 reads SVGAGI. Trimming removed 4 bases from V and 2 bases from J, with 11 bases in between. This CDR3 reads CASSLHGGQETQYF. In nucleotides, the CDR3 is TGTGCCAGCAGTTTGCATGGGGGGCAAGAGACCCAGTACTTC.

In this sample, this clonotype turned up a few times. This chain links TRBV7-9 with TRBJ2-1, with 10 nucleotides matching TRBD1. The germline gives CDR1 SEHNR, CDR2 FQNEAQ (reference sequence). V lost 0 bases to trimming and J lost 3 bases; unmatched junction nucleotides: 2. The CDR3 sequence is 16 residues long. This chain's CDR3 is CASSLADRGLYNEQFF. The CDR3 region has the DNA TGTGCCAGCAGCTTAGCAGACAGGGGGCTCTACAATGAGCAGTTCTTC.

This chain uses TRBV29-1 with TRBJ1-2; no definite D call. V was cut by 3 bases and J by 0 bases, with 11 bases left in between. Germline V gene lookup returns CDR1 SQVTM and CDR2 ANQGSEA. The CDR3 is 14 residues long. CDR3 sequence (DNA): TGCAGCGTTGAGAGGCAGGTAGCTAACTATGGCTACACCTTC. Protein: CSVERQVANYGYTF.

About this clonotype itself: A much larger clone lies one base from this, so it may be a read error. The chain joins TRBV10-3 to TRBJ2-7, with a possible D match to TRBD1 (6 bases). Looked up from germline, CDR1 is ENHRY and CDR2 is SYGVKD. V lost 9 bases, J lost 7 bases, and 22 bases lay in between. The CDR3 loop spans 14 amino acids. CDR3 residues: CAIRPGHRGNEQYF. CDR3 nucleotides: TGTGCCATTAGACCCGGGCATAGGGGGAATGAGCAGTACTTC.

This rearrangement joins TRBV10-3 to TRBJ2-5, with 14 bases identical to TRBD2. The CDR3 is 16 amino acids. Per the germline V gene, CDR1 is ENHRY and CDR2 is SYGVKD. The V and J ends lost 5 bases and 11 bases, in that order; junction bases with no gene match: 13. CDR3 loop: CAISPRGLAGANEQYF. In DNA, the CDR3 is TGTGCCATCAGTCCCAGGGGACTAGCGGGAGCCAATGAGCAGTACTTC.

This clonotype was counted ten times or more. V gene TRBV5-1 combines with J gene TRBJ1-4, with a weak D call TRBD1 (6 bases). Germline V CDR1 and CDR2: SGHRS, YFSETQ. V lost 6 bases and J lost 3, with 18 bases in between. CDR3 size: 16 residues. CDR3: CASNRGGGPANEKLFF. Written as DNA, the CDR3 is TGCGCCAGCAACCGGGGAGGGGGGCCTGCTAATGAAAAACTGTTTTTT.

V gene TRBV11-2 combines with J gene TRBJ2-3; 9 bases fit TRBD2. CDR3 size: 16 residues. CDR1 SGHAT and CDR2 FQNNGV come from the germline V gene. The junction had 6 bases not matched to a gene; V was cut back by 2 bases and J by 3 bases. In DNA form, the CDR3 reads TGTGCCAGCAGCTTATCGTGGGCGGGAGGGACAGATACGCAGTATTTT. It is translated as CASSLSWAGGTDTQYF.

The rearrangement links TRBV19 to TRBJ2-7; tentatively, D is TRBD2 (6 bases). CDR1 is LNHDA and CDR2 is SQIVND in the germline V gene (reference sequence). CDR3 length: 12 residues. Trimming pared 1 base from V and 5 bases from J, leaving 6 bases between. The CDR3 loop reads CASSIAGDEQYF. CDR3 sequence (DNA): TGTGCCAGTAGTATAGCGGGGGACGAGCAGTACTTC.

This clonotype turned up a few times. This sequence joins TRBV20-1 and TRBJ1-2, with 12 positions matching TRBD1. The CDR3 is 15 amino acids. Germline assignment: CDR1 DFQATT and CDR2 SNEGSKA (reference sequence). V lost 6 bases and J lost 7; bases outside the gene matches: 12. CDR3 loop: CSARSRDRGQSGYTF. In DNA form, the CDR3 reads TGCAGTGCCCGGTCCCGGGACAGGGGGCAGAGTGGCTACACCTTC.

The V call is TRBV28, the J call TRBJ2-6, with D possibly being TRBD1 (6 bases). Germline values: CDR1 MDHEN, CDR2 SYDVKM. Trimming removed 5 bases from V and 2 bases from J, with 16 bases in between. This CDR3 has 17 residues. The CDR3 DNA reads TGTGCCAGCAGTCCGGGGATGGGGGCTACTGGGGCCAACGTCCTGACTTTC. Its translation is CASSPGMGATGANVLTF.

A remark on this clonotype: With a much larger clone just one base away, this may be a read error. CDR3 DNA sequence: TGTGCCAGCAGCTCATCGACTAGCTTCTCCTACAATGAGCAGTACTTC. Translation: CASSSSTSFSYNEQYF. The chain has TRBV7-2 and TRBJ2-1; TRBD2 agrees at 7 bases. Near its end, the DNA agrees better with TRBJ2-7, so the J call may be wrong. Germline CDR1 reads SGHTA; CDR2 reads FQGNSA. The CDR3 has 16 residues.

The CDR3 loop reads CASSLIAGVKHEQFF. The CDR3 nucleotides are TGTGCCAGCAGTTTAATAGCGGGAGTCAAACATGAGCAGTTCTTC. The V and J genes are TRBV12-3 or TRBV12-4 and TRBJ2-1, with 9 bases matching TRBD2. The ends lost 2 bases at V and 8 bases at J; junction bases unmatched: 7. The CDR3 length is 15 residues.

This CDR3 reads CASSLTSDNEQFF. CDR3 nucleotides: TGCGCCAGCAGCTTGACCTCGGACAATGAGCAGTTCTTC. V usage is TRBV5-1 and J usage is TRBJ2-1; the D is unclear. Germline CDR1 and CDR2: SGHRS and YFSETQ. This CDR3 is 13 amino acids long. Trimming removed 1 base from V and 5 bases from J, with 7 bases in between.

This sequence joins TRBV20-1 and TRBJ2-5; D not certain. This CDR3 has 16 amino acids. Germline CDR1 and CDR2: DFQATT and SNEGSKA (reference sequence). V lost 7 bases, J lost 4 bases, and 25 bases lay in between. CDR3 nucleotides: TGCAGTGTAAGGAGTCGGGCTAGTCCCGTCGGAGAGACCCAGTACTTC. It is translated as CSVRSRASPVGETQYF.

CDR3 bases: TGTGCCAGCAGCTCCTTGGCAGGGGGCACTATTGATGGCTACACCTTC. Translating it yields CASSSLAGGTIDGYTF. V and J are TRBV7-2 and TRBJ1-2; 8 bases are shared with TRBD1. The J segment lost 6 bases and the V segment lost 4 bases, leaving 13 bases of the junction unmatched. In germline, CDR1 is SGHTA, CDR2 FQGNSA. The CDR3 is 16 amino acids.

This clonotype was seen a few times. The chain joins TRBV20-1 to TRBJ2-3; D possibly corresponds to TRBD2 (5 bases). V was trimmed by 0 bases and J by 0 bases, leaving 13 bases between them. Germline values: CDR1 DFQATT, CDR2 SNEGSKA (reference sequence). CDR3 length: 16 residues. The CDR3 reads CSARESEGFSTDTQYF. The DNA of the CDR3 is TGCAGTGCTAGAGAGAGTGAGGGCTTTAGCACAGATACGCAGTATTTT.

A note on this clonotype: A clone one base away is much larger, so this may be a read error. This chain uses TRBV7-2 with TRBJ2-7; the match to TRBD1 covers 12 bases. Germline values: CDR1 SGHTA, CDR2 FQGNSA. The length of the CDR3 is 15 residues. The CDR3 sequence: CVSSPGTGGIYEQYF. The CDR3 DNA sequence: TGTGTCAGCAGTCCTGGGACAGGGGGCATTTACGAGCAGTACTTC. The whole variable domain, filled in from reference TRBV7-2 and TRBJ2-7, reads GAGVSQSPSNKVTEKGKDVELRCDPISGHTALYWYRQSLGQGLEFLIYFQGNSAPDKSGLPSDRFSAERTGGSVSTLTIQRTQQEDSAVYLCVSSPGTGGIYEQYFGPGTRLTVT.

The chain links TRBV4-3 to TRBJ2-3; no clear D gene. The CDR3 extends over 13 amino acids. Trimming removed 4 bases from V and 8 bases from J, with 13 bases in between. Germline assignment: CDR1 LGHNA and CDR2 YSLEER. The CDR3 coding sequence is TGCGCCAGCAGCCCGACTCGGACGGGTACGCAGTATTTT. This codes for CASSPTRTGTQYF.

This clonotype was counted a single time. The chain has TRBV20-1 and TRBJ2-5; 8 bases agree with TRBD2. CDR3 length: 19 residues. V shed 4 bases, J shed 3 bases, and the junction held 22 bases outside the gene matches. Looked up from germline, CDR1 is DFQATT and CDR2 is SNEGSKA (reference sequence). This CDR3 is CSATSGGFRGLAVEETQYF. In DNA, the CDR3 is TGCAGTGCTACCTCGGGAGGGTTTCGGGGTCTAGCGGTCGAAGAGACCCAGTACTTC.

This clonotype was detected a few times. The genes are TRBV7-2 and TRBJ2-1; D gene uncertain. The CDR3 loop spans 11 amino acids. V shed 5 bases and J shed 9 bases, with 8 bases lying between them. CDR1 and CDR2 from the germline V gene are SGHTA and FQGNSA. In nucleotides, the CDR3 is TGTGCCAGCAGCCCTGGTTTTGAGCAGTTCTTC. It is translated as CASSPGFEQFF. The full variable domain, rest sourced from reference TRBV7-2 and TRBJ2-1, is GAGVSQSPSNKVTEKGKDVELRCDPISGHTALYWYRQSLGQGLEFLIYFQGNSAPDKSGLPSDRFSAERTGGSVSTLTIQRTQQEDSAVYLCASSPGFEQFFGPGTRLTVL.

V usage is TRBV10-3 and J usage is TRBJ2-7, with 10 bases aligning to TRBD1. CDR1 ENHRY and CDR2 SYGVKD come from the germline V gene. The CDR3 extends over 14 amino acids. V lost 11 bases, J lost 5 bases, and 12 bases stayed unmatched. The CDR3 coding sequence is TGTGCCGCCAGTGAAGGGACAGGGGATGACGAGCAGTACTTC. Protein: CAASEGTGDDEQYF.

This chain links TRBV20-1 with TRBJ2-2; D possibly corresponds to TRBD1 (6 bases). The CDR3 is 15 residues long. Germline-derived CDR1 and CDR2 are DFQATT and SNEGSKA (reference sequence). Trimming took off 2 bases at V and 0 bases at J, with 10 bases between the two ends. DNA of the CDR3: TGCAGTGCTAGAACAGGGATCCCGAACACCGGGGAGCTGTTTTTT. Encoded protein: CSARTGIPNTGELFF.

This clonotype was seen a few times. The rearrangement links TRBV6-7 to TRBJ2-6, with 7 positions matching TRBD1. TRBV6-7 is classed as an ORF, of uncertain function. V shed 2 bases and J 0 bases; nucleotides not matched to a gene: 4. The CDR3 sequence is 17 residues long. In DNA form, the CDR3 reads TGTGCCAGCAGTTACGGACAGGACCGCTCTGGGGCCAACGTCCTGACTTTC. Its protein is CASSYGQDRSGANVLTF.

This chain connects TRBV7-9 to TRBJ2-5; 8 nucleotides align to TRBD1. The CDR3 is 15 residues long. In germline, CDR1 is SEHNR, CDR2 FQNEAQ (reference sequence). The trim removed 5 bases at V and 5 bases at J, leaving 10 bases unmatched. CDR3 nucleotides: TGTGCCAGCAGCACCCCCAGGACAGGGTTGGAGACCCAGTACTTC. Protein product: CASSTPRTGLETQYF.

The rearrangement uses TRBV6-6 and TRBJ2-4; tentatively, D is TRBD2 (5 bases). The DNA matches TRBJ2-7 better at its end, which makes the J call doubtful. There are 14 residues in the CDR3. Germline V lookup: CDR1 MNHNY, CDR2 SVGAGI (reference sequence). In DNA, the CDR3 is TGTGCCAGCAGCCCCACTGAGGGTTCCTACGAGCAGTACTTC. Amino acid sequence: CASSPTEGSYEQYF.

Note on this clonotype: With a much larger clone just one base away, this may be a read error. This chain links TRBV24-1 with TRBJ2-5; TRBD1 matches 9 bases. V shed 6 bases, J shed 11 bases, and the junction held 18 bases outside the gene matches. Per germline, CDR1 KGHDR and CDR2 SFDVKD. The CDR3 sequence is 16 residues long. The CDR3 is CATSPAGQGIYNEQYF. CDR3 nucleotide sequence: TGTGCCACCAGTCCCGCGGGACAGGGAATTTACAATGAGCAGTACTTC.

This sequence joins TRBV29-1 and TRBJ2-3; no clear D. V lost 6 bases to trimming and J lost 5 bases, with 18 bases between them. The CDR3 totals 14 residues. The germline V gene has CDR1 SQVTM and CDR2 ANQGSEA. This CDR3 reads CSVSGRARRDTQYF. CDR3 sequence (DNA): TGCAGCGTCTCAGGACGCGCGAGAAGAGATACGCAGTATTTT.

This clonotype occurred many times. The gene calls are TRBV27 and TRBJ2-5; the D call may be TRBD1 or TRBD2 (5 bases each). The ends were cut back, 8 bases at V and 2 bases at J, with 9 bases in the middle. There are 12 residues in the CDR3. Germline CDR1 and CDR2: MNHEY and SMNVEV (reference sequence). The CDR3 DNA follows: TGTGCCAGCCGACAGCGGCAAGAGACCCAGTACTTC. It encodes CASRQRQETQYF.

J is TRBJ2-3 and V is TRBV5-4, with 9 bases aligning to TRBD2. J lost 10 bases, V lost 0 bases, and 6 bases had no gene match. CDR3 length equals 14 residues. Germline lookup yields CDR1 SGHNT and CDR2 YYREEE (reference sequence). The CDR3 coding sequence is TGTGCCAGCAGCTTGGATGGTAGCGGGAGCGCGCAGTATTTT. It yields the protein CASSLDGSGSAQYF.